The entry below describes one T cell receptor (beta chain). Under the authors' procedure: For nucleated cells, counts were estimated from reference gene primer amplification. Method: immunoSEQ multiplex PCR; TCRdb's copy keeps in-frame clones and lacks some. The DNA was the basis for D and trimming; V, J and clone size are from that table. The table shows approximately 140,000 clones, with roughly 80% occurring only once. This sample is drawn from a study of blood T cell repertoires in COVID-19. Background on the study: Spain, Italy and the United States supplied samples that represented acute and convalescent COVID-19. T cells, B-cell-depleted T cells, or PBMCs supplied cDNA or gDNA.

The germline V and J ends were trimmed by 0 bases and 4 bases, with 13 bases remaining between them. Looked up from germline, CDR1 is LGHNA and CDR2 is YSLEER. The CDR3 has 16 residues. This clonotype was obtained from a human donor in a cohort sampled during active COVID-19. Sequenced material: peripheral blood. J is TRBJ2-1 and V is TRBV4-3; tentative D call: TRBD2 (5 bases). The CDR3 region is CASSQEAVRSYNEQFF. The CDR3 DNA follows: TGCGCCAGCAGCCAAGAAGCGGTAAGGTCTTACAATGAGCAGTTCTTC.